This T cell receptor (beta chain) is drawn from a study of CD8+CD57+ T cells in acquired aplastic anemia. The overall study: As sequenced from healthy donors, CD4+ cells averaged roughly 10 million reads.

Investigators profiled TCR beta VDJ and CDR3 from genomic DNA template. Via MiXCR, TCRdb re-called the reads, giving one row per CDR3 protein. The data contain about 210,000 distinct CDR3 sequences, about 59% of them singletons. Trimming cost V 10 bases and J 2 bases, with 12 bases left between them. Germline assignment: CDR1 MNHEY and CDR2 SVGEGT. The CDR3 extends over 12 amino acids. This clonotype showed up many times. The chain is built from TRBV6-2 or TRBV6-3 and TRBJ2-7; D may match TRBD1 or TRBD2 (6 bases each). Input material: sorted CD4+, CD8+, or CD8+CD57+ T cells (not recorded which) from PBMCs. This clonotype was sampled from a human donor in good health. The chain's CDR3 is CATRGGPYEQYF. CDR3 bases: TGTGCCACCCGAGGGGGGCCCTACGAGCAGTACTTC.